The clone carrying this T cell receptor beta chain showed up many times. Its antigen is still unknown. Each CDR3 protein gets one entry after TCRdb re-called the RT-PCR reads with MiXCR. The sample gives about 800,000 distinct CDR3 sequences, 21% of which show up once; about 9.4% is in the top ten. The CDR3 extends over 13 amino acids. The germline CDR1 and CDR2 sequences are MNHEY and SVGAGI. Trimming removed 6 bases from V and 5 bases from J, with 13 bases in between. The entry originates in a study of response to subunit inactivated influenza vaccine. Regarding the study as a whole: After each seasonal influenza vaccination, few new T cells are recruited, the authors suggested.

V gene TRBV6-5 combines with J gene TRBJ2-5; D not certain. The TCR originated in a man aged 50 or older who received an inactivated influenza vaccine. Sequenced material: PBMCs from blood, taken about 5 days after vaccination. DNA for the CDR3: TGTGCCAGCAGCCGGGCGTTAAGGGAGACCCAGTACTTC. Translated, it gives CASSRALRETQYF.